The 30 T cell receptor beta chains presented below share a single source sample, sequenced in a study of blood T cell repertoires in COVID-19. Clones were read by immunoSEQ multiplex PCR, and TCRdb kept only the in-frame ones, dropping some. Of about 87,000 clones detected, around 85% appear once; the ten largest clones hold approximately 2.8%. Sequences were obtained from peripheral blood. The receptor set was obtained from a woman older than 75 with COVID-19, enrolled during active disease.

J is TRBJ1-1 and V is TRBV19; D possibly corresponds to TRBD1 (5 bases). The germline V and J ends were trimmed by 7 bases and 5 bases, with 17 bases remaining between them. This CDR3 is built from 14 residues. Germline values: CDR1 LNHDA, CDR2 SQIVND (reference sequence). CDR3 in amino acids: CASIGPPRGTEAFF. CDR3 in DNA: TGTGCCAGTATAGGTCCTCCCCGGGGGACTGAAGCTTTCTTT. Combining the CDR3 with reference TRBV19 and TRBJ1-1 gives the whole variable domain DGGITQSPKYLFRKEGQNVTLSCEQNLNHDAMYWYRQDPGQGLRLIYYSQIVNDFQKGDIAEGYSVSREKKESFPLTVTSAQKNPTAFYLCASIGPPRGTEAFFGQGTRLTVV.

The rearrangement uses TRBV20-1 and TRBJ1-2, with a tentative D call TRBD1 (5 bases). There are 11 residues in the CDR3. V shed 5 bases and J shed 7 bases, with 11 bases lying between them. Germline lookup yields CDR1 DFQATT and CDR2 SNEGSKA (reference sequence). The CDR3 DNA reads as TGCAGTGCTGGGCAGGGAAGTGGCTACACCTTC. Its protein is CSAGQGSGYTF.

The chain's CDR3 is CSVRARGRQETQYF. The CDR3 coding sequence is TGCAGCGTGAGAGCCAGGGGTCGTCAAGAGACCCAGTACTTC. V is TRBV29-1 and J is TRBJ2-5, with D possibly matching TRBD1 (6 bases). The V end was cut by 6 bases, the J end by 2 bases, with 16 bases between. CDR3 length: 14 amino acids. Germline V CDR1 and CDR2: SQVTM, ANQGSEA.

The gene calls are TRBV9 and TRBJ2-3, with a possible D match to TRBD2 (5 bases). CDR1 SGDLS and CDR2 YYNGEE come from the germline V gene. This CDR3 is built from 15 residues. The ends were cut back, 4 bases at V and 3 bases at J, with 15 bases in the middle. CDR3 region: CASSLLAEETDTQYF. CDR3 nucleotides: TGTGCCAGCAGCCTTCTCGCGGAGGAGACAGATACGCAGTATTTT.

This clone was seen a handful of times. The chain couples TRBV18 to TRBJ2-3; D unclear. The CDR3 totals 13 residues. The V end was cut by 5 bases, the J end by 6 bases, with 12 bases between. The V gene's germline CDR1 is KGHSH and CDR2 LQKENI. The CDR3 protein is CASSSHAGDTQYF. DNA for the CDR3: TGTGCCAGCTCATCCCACGCCGGGGATACGCAGTATTTT.

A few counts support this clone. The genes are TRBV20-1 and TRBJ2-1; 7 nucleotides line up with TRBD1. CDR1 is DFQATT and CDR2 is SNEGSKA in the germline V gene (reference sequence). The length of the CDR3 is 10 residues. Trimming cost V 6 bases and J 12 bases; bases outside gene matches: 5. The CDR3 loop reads CSAQGLSQFF. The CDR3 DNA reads TGCAGTGCACAGGGGCTCTCGCAGTTCTTC.

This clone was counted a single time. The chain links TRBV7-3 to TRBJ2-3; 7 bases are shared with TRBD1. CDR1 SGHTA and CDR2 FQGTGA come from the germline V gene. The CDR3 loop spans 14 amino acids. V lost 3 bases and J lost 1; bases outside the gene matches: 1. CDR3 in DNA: TGTGCCAGCAGCTTTGACAGGGGCACAGATACGCAGTATTTT. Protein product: CASSFDRGTDTQYF.

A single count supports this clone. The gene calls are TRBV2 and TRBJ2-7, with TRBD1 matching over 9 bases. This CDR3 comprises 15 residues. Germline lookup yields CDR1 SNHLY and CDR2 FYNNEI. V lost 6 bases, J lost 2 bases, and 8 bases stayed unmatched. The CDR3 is CASRPGQGGTYEQYF. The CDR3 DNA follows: TGTGCCAGCAGACCGGGACAGGGAGGGACCTACGAGCAGTACTTC.

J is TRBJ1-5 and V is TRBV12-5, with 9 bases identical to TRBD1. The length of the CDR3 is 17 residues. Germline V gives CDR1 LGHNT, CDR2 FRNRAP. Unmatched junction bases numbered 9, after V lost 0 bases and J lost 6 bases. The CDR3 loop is CASGLVDGTGFSQPQHF. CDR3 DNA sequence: TGTGCTAGTGGTTTGGTAGACGGGACAGGGTTTAGTCAGCCCCAGCATTTT.

The CDR3 DNA sequence: TGCGCCAGCAGCTTGGTACAGAATGAAGCTTTCTTT. Translating gives CASSLVQNEAFF. The chain links TRBV5-1 to TRBJ1-1; D uncertain. Trimming shortened V by 0 bases and J by 7 bases, and 7 bases separated the two germline ends. From germline, CDR1 is SGHRS and CDR2 YFSETQ. This CDR3 is built from 12 residues.

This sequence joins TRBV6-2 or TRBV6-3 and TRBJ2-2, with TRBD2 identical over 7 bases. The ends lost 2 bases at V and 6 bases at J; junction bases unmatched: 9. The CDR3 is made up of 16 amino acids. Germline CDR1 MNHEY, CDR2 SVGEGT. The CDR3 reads CASSYPAGGSPGELFF. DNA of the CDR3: TGTGCCAGCAGTTACCCCGCCGGCGGGAGCCCCGGGGAGCTGTTTTTT.

The CDR3 DNA is TGTGCCAGCAATTTGTTAGCGAACACCGGGGAGCTGTTTTTT. This gives the protein CASNLLANTGELFF. The V call is TRBV2, the J call TRBJ2-2, with D unclear. The CDR3 spans 14 residues. The V gene lost 7 bases and the J gene lost 0 bases, with 9 bases spanning the gap. Germline values: CDR1 SNHLY, CDR2 FYNNEI.

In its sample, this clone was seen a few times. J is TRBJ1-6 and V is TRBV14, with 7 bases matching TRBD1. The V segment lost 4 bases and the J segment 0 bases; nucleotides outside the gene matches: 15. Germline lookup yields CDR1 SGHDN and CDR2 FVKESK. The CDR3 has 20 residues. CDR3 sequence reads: CASSPPGGQRPSSYNSPLHF. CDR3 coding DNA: TGTGCCAGCAGCCCCCCCGGGGGACAGAGACCAAGCTCCTATAATTCACCCCTCCACTTT. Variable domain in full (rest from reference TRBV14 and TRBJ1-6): EAGVTQFPSHSVIEKGQTVTLRCDPISGHDNLYWYRRVMGKEIKFLLHFVKESKQDESGMPNNRFLAERTGGTYSTLKVQPAELEDSGVYFCASSPPGGQRPSSYNSPLHFGNGTRLTVT.

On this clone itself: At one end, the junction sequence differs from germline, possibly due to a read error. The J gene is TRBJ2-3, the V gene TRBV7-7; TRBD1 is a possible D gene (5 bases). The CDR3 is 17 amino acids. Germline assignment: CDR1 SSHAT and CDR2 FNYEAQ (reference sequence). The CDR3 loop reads CASSAQGPGPHTDTQYF. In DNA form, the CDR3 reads TGTGCTAGCAGCGCGCAGGGCCCCGGGCCACACACAGATACGCAGTATTTT.

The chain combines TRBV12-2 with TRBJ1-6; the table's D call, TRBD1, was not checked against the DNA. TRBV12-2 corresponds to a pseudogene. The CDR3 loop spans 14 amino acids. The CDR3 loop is CASRLAGVGSPLHF. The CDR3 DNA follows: TGTGCAAGTCGCCTAGCAGGGGTGGGTTCACCCCTCCACTTT.

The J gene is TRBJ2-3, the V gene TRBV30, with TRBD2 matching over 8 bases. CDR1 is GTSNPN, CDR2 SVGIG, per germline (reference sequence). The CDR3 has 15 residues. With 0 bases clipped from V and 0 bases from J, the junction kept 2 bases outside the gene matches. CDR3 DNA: TGTGCCTGGAGTGTCCCTAGCGGGAGCACAGATACGCAGTATTTT. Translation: CAWSVPSGSTDTQYF.

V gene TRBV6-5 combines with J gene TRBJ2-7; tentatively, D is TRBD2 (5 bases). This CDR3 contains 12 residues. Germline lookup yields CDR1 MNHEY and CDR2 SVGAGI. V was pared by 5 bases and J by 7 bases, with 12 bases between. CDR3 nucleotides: TGTGCCAGCAGTCCTGTGCCGGGGGAGCAGTACTTC. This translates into CASSPVPGEQYF.

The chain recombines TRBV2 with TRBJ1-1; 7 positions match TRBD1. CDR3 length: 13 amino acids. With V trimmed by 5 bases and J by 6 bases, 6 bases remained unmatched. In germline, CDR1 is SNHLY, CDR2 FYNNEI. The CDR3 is CASSWQGVAEAFF. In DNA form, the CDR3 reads TGTGCCAGCAGTTGGCAGGGGGTCGCTGAAGCTTTCTTT.

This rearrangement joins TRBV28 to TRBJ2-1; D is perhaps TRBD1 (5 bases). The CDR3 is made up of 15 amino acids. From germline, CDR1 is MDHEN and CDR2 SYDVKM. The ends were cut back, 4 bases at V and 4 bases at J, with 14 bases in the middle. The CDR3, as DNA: TGTGCCAGCAGTTCCACAGGTGTCTTATACAATGAGCAGTTCTTC. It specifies CASSSTGVLYNEQFF. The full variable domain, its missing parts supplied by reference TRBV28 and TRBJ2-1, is DVKVTQSSRYLVKRTGEKVFLECVQDMDHENMFWYRQDPGLGLRLIYFSYDVKMKEKGDIPEGYSVSREKKERFSLILESASTNQTSMYLCASSSTGVLYNEQFFGPGTRLTVL.

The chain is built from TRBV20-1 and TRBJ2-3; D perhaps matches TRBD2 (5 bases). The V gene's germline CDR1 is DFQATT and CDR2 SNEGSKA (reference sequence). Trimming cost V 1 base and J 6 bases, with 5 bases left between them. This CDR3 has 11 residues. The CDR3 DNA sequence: TGCAGTGCTAGAGGAGGGGATACGCAGTATTTT. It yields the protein CSARGGDTQYF.

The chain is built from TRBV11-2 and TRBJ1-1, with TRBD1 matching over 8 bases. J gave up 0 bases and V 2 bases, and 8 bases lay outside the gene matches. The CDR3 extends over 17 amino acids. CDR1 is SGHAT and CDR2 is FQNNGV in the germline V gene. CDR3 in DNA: TGTGCCAGCAGCTTACAGGGGGCGCGGAGCATGAACACTGAAGCTTTCTTT. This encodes CASSLQGARSMNTEAFF.

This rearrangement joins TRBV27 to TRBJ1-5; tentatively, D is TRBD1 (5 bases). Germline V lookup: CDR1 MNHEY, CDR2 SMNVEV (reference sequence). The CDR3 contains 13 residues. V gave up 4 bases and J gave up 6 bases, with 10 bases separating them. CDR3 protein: CASSWGGGQPQHF. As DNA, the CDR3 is TGTGCCAGCAGTTGGGGGGGTGGTCAGCCCCAGCATTTT.

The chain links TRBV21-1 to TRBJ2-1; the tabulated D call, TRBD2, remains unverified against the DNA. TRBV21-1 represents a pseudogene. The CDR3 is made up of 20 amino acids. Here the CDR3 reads CASSKARLGLAGAIVDEQFF. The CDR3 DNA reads TGTGCCAGCAGCAAAGCCCGGCTCGGACTAGCGGGAGCAATAGTGGATGAGCAGTTCTTC.

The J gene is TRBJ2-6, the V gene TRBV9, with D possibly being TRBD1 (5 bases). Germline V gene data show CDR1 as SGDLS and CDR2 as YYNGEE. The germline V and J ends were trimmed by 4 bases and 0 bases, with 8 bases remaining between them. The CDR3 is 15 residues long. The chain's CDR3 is CASSFTGSGANVLTF. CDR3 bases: TGTGCCAGCAGCTTTACAGGCTCTGGGGCCAACGTCCTGACTTTC.

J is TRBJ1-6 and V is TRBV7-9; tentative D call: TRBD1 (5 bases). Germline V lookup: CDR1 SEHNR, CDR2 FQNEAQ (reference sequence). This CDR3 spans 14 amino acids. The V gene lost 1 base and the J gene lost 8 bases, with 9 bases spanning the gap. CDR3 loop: CASSLVIGDSPLHF. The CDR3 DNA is TGTGCCAGCAGCTTAGTGATAGGGGATTCACCCCTCCACTTT.

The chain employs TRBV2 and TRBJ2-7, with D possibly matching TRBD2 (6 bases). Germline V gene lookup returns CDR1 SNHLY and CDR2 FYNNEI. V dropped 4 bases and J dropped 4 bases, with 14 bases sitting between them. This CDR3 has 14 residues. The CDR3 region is CASSGTTQQYEQYF. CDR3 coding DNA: TGTGCCAGCAGTGGGACTACGCAGCAGTACGAGCAGTACTTC.

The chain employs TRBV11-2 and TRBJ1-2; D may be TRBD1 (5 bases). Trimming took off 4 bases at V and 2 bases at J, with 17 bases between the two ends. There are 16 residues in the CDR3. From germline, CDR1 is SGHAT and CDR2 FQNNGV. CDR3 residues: CASSSTRGSQNYGYTF. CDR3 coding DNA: TGTGCCAGCAGCTCGACCCGGGGGAGTCAAAACTATGGCTACACCTTC.

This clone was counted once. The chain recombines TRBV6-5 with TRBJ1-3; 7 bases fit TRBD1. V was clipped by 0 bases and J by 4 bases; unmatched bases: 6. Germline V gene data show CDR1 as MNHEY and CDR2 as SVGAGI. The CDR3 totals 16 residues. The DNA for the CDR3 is TGTGCCAGCAGTTACTCTCCTGACAGGGTCGGAAACACCATATATTTT. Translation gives CASSYSPDRVGNTIYF.

The DNA of the CDR3 is TGTGCCAGCAGCAGTAATACCGGAGCCTTATACGAGCAGTACTTC. Translated, it gives CASSSNTGALYEQYF. The chain combines TRBV11-2 with TRBJ2-7, with no clear D. Per germline, CDR1 SGHAT and CDR2 FQNNGV. V lost 5 bases to trimming and J lost 4 bases, with 18 bases between them. The CDR3 is 15 amino acids.

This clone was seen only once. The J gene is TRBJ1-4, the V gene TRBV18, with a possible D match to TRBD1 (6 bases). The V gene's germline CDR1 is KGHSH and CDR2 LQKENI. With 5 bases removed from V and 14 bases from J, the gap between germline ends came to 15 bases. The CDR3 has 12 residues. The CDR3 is CASSASGERLFF. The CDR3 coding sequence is TGTGCCAGCTCAGCCTCAGGGGAAAGGCTGTTTTTT. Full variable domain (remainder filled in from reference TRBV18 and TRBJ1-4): NAGVMQNPRHLVRRRGQEARLRCSPMKGHSHVYWYRQLPEEGLKFMVYLQKENIIDESGMPKERFSAEFPKEGPSILRIQQVVRGDSAAYFCASSASGERLFFGSGTQLSVL.